Following are 22 T cell receptor beta chains from one sample sequenced in a study of blood T cell repertoires in COVID-19. Method: immunoSEQ multiplex PCR; TCRdb's copy keeps in-frame clones and lacks some. The profile shows 20,000 to 30,000 clones, around 83% of them singletons. The sample comprised peripheral blood. The source of these receptors is a human donor in a cohort sampled during active COVID-19.

The V call is TRBV6-2 or TRBV6-3, the J call TRBJ2-7, with TRBD2 identical over 11 bases. The V segment lost 1 base and the J segment 0 bases; nucleotides outside the gene matches: 11. The length of the CDR3 is 19 residues. Germline V gene lookup returns CDR1 MNHEY and CDR2 SVGEGT. This chain's CDR3 is CASSYWAPFLAGGSYEQYF. CDR3 bases: TGTGCCAGCAGTTACTGGGCCCCTTTTCTAGCGGGAGGCTCCTACGAGCAGTACTTC.

The V call is TRBV29-1, the J call TRBJ1-1; 8 bases line up with TRBD1. Per the germline V gene, CDR1 is SQVTM and CDR2 is ANQGSEA. Trimming cost V 1 base and J 13 bases; bases outside gene matches: 5. The CDR3 runs 11 residues. This chain's CDR3 is CSVEADRGGFF. The DNA for the CDR3 is TGCAGCGTTGAAGCAGACAGGGGAGGTTTCTTT.

The V call is TRBV3-1 (or the pseudogene TRBV3-2), the J call TRBJ2-7, with D unresolved. V gave up 4 bases and J gave up 6 bases, with 13 bases separating them. The CDR3 is made up of 13 amino acids. The V gene's germline CDR1 is LGHDT and CDR2 YNNKEL (reference sequence). Written as DNA, the CDR3 is TGTGCCAGCAGCCGATCGGGTGGTGGCGAGCAGTACTTC. Protein product: CASSRSGGGEQYF.

V gene TRBV9 combines with J gene TRBJ2-3; D possibly corresponds to TRBD1 (5 bases). The CDR3 spans 16 residues. The germline gives CDR1 SGDLS, CDR2 YYNGEE. Deletions cut 0 bases from V and 3 bases from J, with 14 bases between. CDR3 coding DNA: TGTGCCAGCAGCGTAGGAAGGGGCCTTTGGACAGATACGCAGTATTTT. Translating it yields CASSVGRGLWTDTQYF.

This rearrangement joins TRBV3-1 (or the pseudogene TRBV3-2) to TRBJ1-1; tentatively, D is TRBD1 (5 bases). CDR1 and CDR2 (germline): LGHDT, YNNKEL (reference sequence). V was clipped by 5 bases and J by 4 bases, with 23 bases between them. The CDR3 runs to 17 residues. CDR3 residues: CASSSFSGGLSGTEAFF. DNA of the CDR3: TGTGCCAGCAGCTCGTTTAGCGGGGGGTTGTCAGGCACTGAAGCTTTCTTT.

This clone was seen a single time. J is TRBJ1-5 and V is TRBV28; D might be TRBD1 (5 bases). The CDR3 loop spans 16 amino acids. Germline V gives CDR1 MDHEN, CDR2 SYDVKM. V lost 3 bases to trimming and J lost 3 bases, with 15 bases between them. CDR3 sequence reads: CASSFVVGASNQPQHF. Here the CDR3 DNA reads TGTGCCAGCAGTTTTGTGGTTGGGGCCTCCAATCAGCCCCAGCATTTT.

The J gene is TRBJ2-2, the V gene TRBV5-4; D is unclear. V gave up 4 bases and J gave up 3 bases, with 4 bases separating them. This CDR3 has 12 residues. Germline V gene lookup returns CDR1 SGHNT and CDR2 YYREEE (reference sequence). The CDR3 DNA is TGTGCCAGCAGCCGGGACACCGGGGAGCTGTTTTTT. The encoded protein is CASSRDTGELFF. Full variable domain (missing parts from reference TRBV5-4 and TRBJ2-2): ETGVTQSPTHLIKTRGQQVTLRCSSQSGHNTVSWYQQALGQGPQFIFQYYREEENGRGNFPPRFSGLQFPNYSSELNVNALELDDSALYLCASSRDTGELFFGEGSRLTVL.

The V and J genes are TRBV3-1 (or the pseudogene TRBV3-2) and TRBJ2-1; perhaps TRBD1 as D (5 bases). Germline V gives CDR1 LGHDT, CDR2 YNNKEL (reference sequence). V was clipped by 4 bases and J by 8 bases, with 12 bases between them. CDR3 size: 13 residues. The CDR3 DNA follows: TGTGCCAGCAGCCGGGAACAGGTTGATGAGCAGTTCTTC. Translating it yields CASSREQVDEQFF.

This sequence joins TRBV6-5 and TRBJ2-5; D not resolved. The CDR3 runs 16 residues. Trimming removed 4 bases from V and 5 bases from J, with 20 bases in between. Germline lookup yields CDR1 MNHEY and CDR2 SVGAGI. CDR3 DNA sequence: TGTGCCAGCAGTTTCCCGAACGGCCCCCTCGGGGAGACCCAGTACTTC. It encodes CASSFPNGPLGETQYF.

This rearrangement joins TRBV19 to TRBJ2-1; 9 bases align to TRBD1. J gave up 7 bases and V 5 bases, and 18 bases lay outside the gene matches. The CDR3 is 18 residues long. In germline, CDR1 is LNHDA, CDR2 SQIVND (reference sequence). This CDR3 reads CASSPTGHNRGLGNEQFF. CDR3 coding DNA: TGTGCCAGTAGTCCAACGGGACACAACAGGGGGCTCGGTAATGAGCAGTTCTTC.

The gene calls are TRBV3-1 (or the pseudogene TRBV3-2) and TRBJ2-2; D is unresolved. This CDR3 comprises 16 residues. The germline gives CDR1 LGHDT, CDR2 YNNKEL (reference sequence). V was cut by 6 bases and J by 1 base, with 15 bases left in between. The CDR3 is CASSDPTLLNTGELFF. The DNA of the CDR3 is TGTGCCAGCAGTGACCCGACTCTTCTGAACACCGGGGAGCTGTTTTTT.

J is TRBJ1-5 and V is TRBV4-1, with D possibly being TRBD1 (5 bases). This CDR3 has 15 amino acids. V lost 0 bases and J lost 7, with 13 bases in between. Per germline, CDR1 MGHRA and CDR2 YSYEKL. DNA of the CDR3: TGCGCCAGCAGCCAAGAGGGCCAGGGCCGGCAGCCCCAGCATTTT. It is translated as CASSQEGQGRQPQHF.

The chain links TRBV6-5 to TRBJ1-1; D not certain. Germline V gene data show CDR1 as MNHEY and CDR2 as SVGAGI. Trimming pared 0 bases from V and 3 bases from J, leaving 5 bases between. The CDR3 extends over 13 amino acids. The chain's CDR3 is CASSYSRDTEAFF. The CDR3 coding sequence is TGTGCCAGCAGTTACTCTCGGGACACTGAAGCTTTCTTT.

The chain has TRBV9 and TRBJ2-7; TRBD2 aligns across 11 bases. Germline CDR1 SGDLS, CDR2 YYNGEE. The V and J ends lost 3 bases and 1 base, in that order; junction bases with no gene match: 0. This CDR3 has 14 residues. Here the CDR3 DNA reads TGTGCCAGCAGCGGGACTAGCGGGTCCTACGAGCAGTACTTC. Translating gives CASSGTSGSYEQYF.

The chain couples TRBV6-2 or TRBV6-3 to TRBJ1-6; possibly TRBD1 for D (6 bases). The ends were cut back, 5 bases at V and 0 bases at J, with 20 bases in the middle. CDR3 length: 19 amino acids. CDR1 is MNHEY and CDR2 is SVGEGT in the germline V gene. CDR3 region: CASSRDNNYLSSYNSPLHF. The CDR3 region has the DNA TGTGCCAGCAGTCGGGACAACAACTATTTGAGCTCCTATAATTCACCCCTCCACTTT.

This chain uses TRBV25-1 with TRBJ2-3, with 8 bases lining up with TRBD1. The V and J ends lost 5 bases and 1 base, in that order; junction bases with no gene match: 2. The CDR3 extends over 14 amino acids. Germline V lookup: CDR1 MGHDK, CDR2 SYGVNS. The CDR3 nucleotides read TGTGCCAGCAGTTTGACAGGGGGCACAGATACGCAGTATTTT. It is translated as CASSLTGGTDTQYF.

This clone was observed once. The chain employs TRBV5-1 and TRBJ2-7; 8 positions agree with TRBD2. V dropped 0 bases and J dropped 3; count of bases not matched to a gene: 8. This CDR3 contains 16 residues. CDR1 SGHRS and CDR2 YFSETQ come from the germline V gene. In nucleotides, the CDR3 is TGCGCCAGCAGCTTGGGGGTTAGCGGGACCCTCTACGAGCAGTACTTC. It yields the protein CASSLGVSGTLYEQYF.

J is TRBJ2-7 and V is TRBV5-1, with TRBD1 identical over 7 bases. V lost 0 bases to trimming and J lost 3 bases; unmatched junction nucleotides: 9. This CDR3 contains 16 residues. Per germline, CDR1 SGHRS and CDR2 YFSETQ. The CDR3 reads CASSLAPGTESYEQYF. The DNA for the CDR3 is TGCGCCAGCAGCTTGGCCCCCGGGACAGAAAGCTACGAGCAGTACTTC.

CDR3 loop: CASTLTGNTEAFF. DNA for the CDR3: TGCGCCAGCACTTTAACAGGGAACACTGAAGCTTTCTTT. The V and J genes are TRBV5-1 and TRBJ1-1, with a tentative D call TRBD1 (5 bases). Germline-derived CDR1 and CDR2 are SGHRS and YFSETQ. CDR3 size: 13 residues. The V end lost 6 bases, the J end lost 1 base, and 10 bases lay between the germline ends.

The J gene is TRBJ2-7, the V gene TRBV6-2 or TRBV6-3; D may be TRBD2 (6 bases). Trimming pared 7 bases from V and 3 bases from J, leaving 19 bases between. CDR3 length equals 15 residues. Looked up from germline, CDR1 is MNHEY and CDR2 is SVGEGT. CDR3: CASTPVEGKVYEQYF. CDR3 in DNA: TGTGCCAGCACCCCGGTGGAGGGAAAGGTCTACGAGCAGTACTTC.

V and J are TRBV12-5 and TRBJ1-5; D gene uncertain. CDR3 size: 18 residues. Trimming removed 1 base from V and 1 base from J, with 17 bases in between. CDR1 is LGHNT, CDR2 FRNRAP, per germline. CDR3 sequence reads: CASGLATLGRRSNQPQHF. The CDR3 nucleotides read TGTGCTAGTGGTTTGGCTACCCTGGGGAGGCGAAGCAATCAGCCCCAGCATTTT. The full variable domain, completed using reference TRBV12-5 and TRBJ1-5, is DARVTQTPRHKVTEMGQEVTMRCQPILGHNTVFWYRQTMMQGLELLAYFRNRAPLDDSGMPKDRFSAEMPDATLATLKIQPSEPRDSAVYFCASGLATLGRRSNQPQHFGDGTRLSIL.

V gene TRBV28 combines with J gene TRBJ2-5, with a possible D match to TRBD1 (5 bases). Per germline, CDR1 MDHEN and CDR2 SYDVKM. The CDR3 is 13 amino acids. Trimming cost V 7 bases and J 1 base, with 10 bases left between them. In DNA, the CDR3 is TGTGCCAGCAAGCGACAGATCCAAGAGACCCAGTACTTC. It codes for CASKRQIQETQYF.